The entry below describes one T cell receptor beta chain. Antigen: not known. The record originates from a study of post-analysis software for immune sequencing data. Germline V gene data show CDR1 as LGHDT and CDR2 as YNNKEL (reference sequence). This CDR3 region has 14 residues. V was shortened by 4 bases and J by 0 bases, with 7 bases between the two germline ends. Overall study results and limits: TRBV segments more frequent in patients than in controls numbered roughly 5 and included TRBV5-6, TRBV5-1 and TRBV20-1.

Unique molecular identifiers tagged the TCR beta cDNA libraries. TCRdb re-called the PCR reads with MiXCR, one entry per CDR3 protein. The sample carries about 560,000 distinct CDR3 sequences, 44% recorded once. The chain joins TRBV3-1 to TRBJ1-5; D not resolved. The origin of this receptor is a girl between 5 and 17 years old with multiple sclerosis. Material: blood. Here the CDR3 reads CASSPIYSNQPQHF. The CDR3 DNA reads as TGTGCCAGCAGCCCAATTTATAGCAATCAGCCCCAGCATTTT.